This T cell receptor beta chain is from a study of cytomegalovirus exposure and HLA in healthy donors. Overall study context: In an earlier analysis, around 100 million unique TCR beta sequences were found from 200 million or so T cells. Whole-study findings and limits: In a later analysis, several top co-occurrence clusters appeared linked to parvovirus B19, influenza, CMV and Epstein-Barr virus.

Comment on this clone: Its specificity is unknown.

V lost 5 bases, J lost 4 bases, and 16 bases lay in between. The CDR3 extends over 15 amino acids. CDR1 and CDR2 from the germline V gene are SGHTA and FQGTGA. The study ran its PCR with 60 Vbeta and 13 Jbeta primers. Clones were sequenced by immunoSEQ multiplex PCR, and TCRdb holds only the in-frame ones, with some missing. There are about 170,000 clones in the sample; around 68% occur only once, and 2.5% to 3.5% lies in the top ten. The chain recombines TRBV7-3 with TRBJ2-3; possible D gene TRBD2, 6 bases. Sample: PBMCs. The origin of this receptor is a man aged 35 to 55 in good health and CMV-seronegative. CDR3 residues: CASSPWGERADTQYF. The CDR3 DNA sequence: TGTGCCAGCAGCCCATGGGGAGAGCGGGCAGATACGCAGTATTTT.